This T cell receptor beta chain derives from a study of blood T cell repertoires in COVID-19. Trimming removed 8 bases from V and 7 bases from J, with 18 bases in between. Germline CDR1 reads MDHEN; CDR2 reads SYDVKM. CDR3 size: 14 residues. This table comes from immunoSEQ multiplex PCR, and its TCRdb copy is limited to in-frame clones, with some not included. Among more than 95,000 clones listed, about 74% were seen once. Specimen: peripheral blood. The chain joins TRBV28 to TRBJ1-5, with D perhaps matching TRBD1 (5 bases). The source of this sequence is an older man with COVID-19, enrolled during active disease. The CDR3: CASRSGGTRQPQHF. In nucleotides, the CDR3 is TGTGCCAGCCGCTCCGGGGGTACAAGGCAGCCCCAGCATTTT.